Described below is a single TCR beta chain sequence and its context. Its specificity is unknown. 5'-RACE, quantitative and with molecular barcodes, yielded the TCR beta libraries. TCRdb independently ran MiXCR on the 5' RACE reads; one entry per CDR3 protein. The table shows about 360,000 distinct CDR3 sequences, with approximately 22% occurring only once. The data derive from a study of CD8 T cells in ankylosing spondylitis. Study findings and constraints: Peripheral blood samples showed relatively rare disease-linked clones, and these clones were CD8+. For ankylosing spondylitis blood, a TCR beta motif of 7 or 8 highly homologous variants appeared characteristic.

The CDR3 length is 15 residues. Per the germline V gene, CDR1 is MGHDK and CDR2 is SYGVNS. V lost 3 bases, J lost 4 bases, and 15 bases lay in between. Sequencing was carried out using blood, either unsorted or a sorted T cell fraction (not recorded which). This sequence originates from a male donor with ankylosing spondylitis or in good health (not recorded which). This chain links TRBV25-1 with TRBJ1-1; weak D call: TRBD1 (6 bases). Written as DNA, the CDR3 is TGTGCCAGCAGTGAGGGGCAGGGGTTGGCCACTGAAGCTTTCTTT. Its translation: CASSEGQGLATEAFF. Supplemented by reference TRBV25-1 and TRBJ1-1, the full variable domain reads EADIYQTPRYLVIGTGKKITLECSQTMGHDKMYWYQQDPGMELHLIHYSYGVNSTEKGDLSSESTVSRIRTEHFPLTLESARPSHTSQYLCASSEGQGLATEAFFGQGTRLTVV.